The clone carrying this T cell receptor beta chain has a single count. Its matching antigen is unknown. The entry originates in a study of Tregs in tolerant kidney transplant recipients. Unstimulated regulatory T cells (CD4+CD25+CD127-), CD4+CD25- non-regulatory cells, CD4 and CD8 cells were FACS-sorted from thawed PBMCs. TCRdb's table, derived via immunoSEQ multiplex PCR, lists solely in-frame clones and lacks some. The sample comprises some 65,000 clones, about 83% of which are singletons, and about 4.6% rests with the top ten. Broader study findings: Tregs expanded with activated donor B cells seemed most donor-specific. Biological reproducibility was not directly addressed in this study.

The CDR3 has 13 residues. In germline, CDR1 is LGHNA, CDR2 YNFKEQ. Between the trimmed V and J ends, which lost 4 bases and 6 bases, there was a span of 7 bases. Sequencing was performed on CD4+ T cells from blood. The sequence was obtained from a human donor in good health. The rearrangement links TRBV4-2 to TRBJ1-6; a weak D match, TRBD1 (5 bases). The CDR3, as DNA: TGTGCCAGCAGCCCCGACAGTAATTCACCCCTCCACTTT. Protein sequence: CASSPDSNSPLHF.